This T cell receptor (beta chain) stems from a study of vaccination effects on CD4 cells after COVID-19 (dated by TCRdb to 2022 to 2024). Notes on the research overall: In the ViraFEST assay, PBMC were stimulated with viral peptide pools, and TCR sequencing was then used to find antigen-specific CD4+ T cell clonotypes based on their expansion. Two doses of either the BNT162b2 or the mRNA-1273 mRNA SARS-CoV-2 vaccine were administered to participants. A few million PBMC per well were cultured with around 9.8 ug/ml peptides in IMDM containing around 4.6% human AB serum, around 10 IU/ml IL-2 and gentamicin. The study compared SARS-CoV-2 spike-specific CD4+ TCR repertoires before and after mRNA vaccination in COVID-19 convalescent patients and infection-naive vaccine recipients. The full study included roughly 11 COVID-19 convalescent patients and a few SARS-CoV-2-naive healthy vaccine recipients. In the study, cultures from other donors were sequenced using the Oncomine TCR Beta short-read assay on an Illumina iSeq 100.

The library was built by means of the immunoSEQ multiplex PCR assay. DNA from the cultured and isolated CD4+ T cells underwent TCR beta CDR3 sequencing. On the authors' methods: The analysis removed non-productive TCR sequences, trimmed reads to the CDR3 region, and retained only CDR3s that were 7 or more amino acids long. The MANAFEST web app was used to identify antigen-specific clonotypes by comparing expansion in peptide wells with expansion in reference cultures. To be called positive, a clone needed expansion at FDR<0.05 compared with the reference and with all other wells, an odds ratio greater than 5, and a frequency greater than 0.1% in two replicate wells. A clonotype was called cross-reactive if it was significantly expanded both in SARS-CoV-2 spike wells and in at least one common cold coronavirus spike condition. Levenshtein distance calculated with the stringdist R package was used to assess CDR3 similarity, and unrooted trees were constructed with ape in R 3.6.1. TCRdb mirrors the immuneACCESS table, restricted to in-frame sequences. Some clones are absent from its copies; in checked studies, under half trace to an unresolved V gene, and the reason for the others is unknown. V, J and clone size are taken as reported in that table, and D and trimming were inferred from the DNA itself. Within this sample are tens of thousands of clones, with roughly 80% of them counted one time only. Jointly, the top ten make up roughly 3.2% of the sample.

V sheds 4 bases and J sheds 15 bases, leaving 13 bases between their ends. CDR1 is given as MDHEN and CDR2 as SYDVKM, both from the germline V gene. Including the terminal cysteine and phenylalanine, the CDR3 comprises 11 residues. The read is trimmed to its CDR3 DNA, 33 bases read in frame from base 1. What the study reported, not specific to this receptor: Clones induced by infection and clones induced by vaccination both contracted markedly at late timepoints after vaccination, which fits with T cell responses waning over time. In healthy vaccine recipients, vaccine-induced clones were almost all SARS-CoV-2 mono-reactive, with only 1 of 255 being cross-reactive with common cold coronaviruses. The study was limited by a small number of convalescent patients, and early post-infection timepoints were lacking.

Concerning this clone itself: Its antigen has not been determined. Nothing much larger sits one base from this clone, and base qualities are not available.

After about 10 days of culture, CD4+ T cells were isolated with the EasySep CD4+ T cell isolation kit. Healthy vaccine recipients had no prior SARS-CoV-2 infection, confirmed by negative nucleocapsid antibodies before and after vaccination. Half of the culture medium was replaced with fresh IL-2-containing medium on days 3 and 7. Unless noted otherwise, every peptide stimulation condition was grown in triplicate wells. Using Ficoll-Paque Plus gradient centrifugation, PBMC were separated from whole blood and then either used fresh or cryopreserved at -140C. The QIAamp micro DNA kit was used to extract genomic DNA from the cultured CD4+ T cells.

This chain is built from TRBV28 and TRBJ2-1; no D gene call is confident. The starting material was CD4+ T cells from PBMCs cultured without peptide, obtained before COVID-19 vaccination. The sequence was collected from a human donor who received a COVID-19 vaccine. The CDR3: CASSYSVRWFF. The base sequence is TGTGCCAGCAGTTACTCTGTTAGGTGGTTCTTC.